The TCR beta chain under discussion was sequenced for a study of OX40 agonist ivuxolimab in advanced cancers. The CDR3 covers 14 residues. Germline lookup yields CDR1 GTSNPN and CDR2 SVGIG (reference sequence). Trimming cost V 1 base and J 3 bases, with 10 bases left between them. TCRdb keeps only in-frame clones here, not all; method: immunoSEQ multiplex PCR. The sample comprises some 30,000 clones, around three quarters of which are singletons, and 15% rests with the top ten. This specimen consisted of CD4+ or CD8+ T cells sorted from blood, obtained in a trial of the OX40 agonist ivuxolimab. J is TRBJ1-5 and V is TRBV30; TRBD1 is a possible D gene (5 bases). The sequence was collected from an adult with an advanced solid tumor such as melanoma, head and neck, liver or kidney cancer. DNA of the CDR3: TGTGCCTGGAGTGGGGACGGATCCAATCAGCCCCAGCATTTT. Encoded protein: CAWSGDGSNQPQHF.